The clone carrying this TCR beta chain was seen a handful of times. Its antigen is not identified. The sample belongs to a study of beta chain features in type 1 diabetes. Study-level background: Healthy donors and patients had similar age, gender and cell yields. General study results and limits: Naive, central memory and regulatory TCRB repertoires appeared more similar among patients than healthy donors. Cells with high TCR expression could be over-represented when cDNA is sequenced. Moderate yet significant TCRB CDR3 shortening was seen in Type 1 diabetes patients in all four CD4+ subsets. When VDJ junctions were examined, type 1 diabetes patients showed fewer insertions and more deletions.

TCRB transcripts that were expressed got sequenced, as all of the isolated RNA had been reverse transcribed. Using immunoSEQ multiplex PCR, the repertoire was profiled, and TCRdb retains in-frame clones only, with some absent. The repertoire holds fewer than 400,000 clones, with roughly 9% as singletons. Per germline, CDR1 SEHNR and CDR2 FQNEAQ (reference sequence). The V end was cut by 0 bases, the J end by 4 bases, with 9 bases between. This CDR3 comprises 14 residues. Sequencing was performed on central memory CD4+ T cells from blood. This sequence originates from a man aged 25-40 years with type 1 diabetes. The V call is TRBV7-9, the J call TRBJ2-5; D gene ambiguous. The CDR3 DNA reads TGTGCCAGCAGCTTAGCCGGTGGCGGAGAGACCCAGTACTTC. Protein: CASSLAGGGETQYF. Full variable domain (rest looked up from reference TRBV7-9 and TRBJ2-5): DTGVSQNPRHKITKRGQNVTFRCDPISEHNRLYWYRQTLGQGPEFLTYFQNEAQLEKSRLLSDRFSAERPKGSFSTLEIQRTEQGDSAMYLCASSLAGGGETQYFGPGTRLLVL.